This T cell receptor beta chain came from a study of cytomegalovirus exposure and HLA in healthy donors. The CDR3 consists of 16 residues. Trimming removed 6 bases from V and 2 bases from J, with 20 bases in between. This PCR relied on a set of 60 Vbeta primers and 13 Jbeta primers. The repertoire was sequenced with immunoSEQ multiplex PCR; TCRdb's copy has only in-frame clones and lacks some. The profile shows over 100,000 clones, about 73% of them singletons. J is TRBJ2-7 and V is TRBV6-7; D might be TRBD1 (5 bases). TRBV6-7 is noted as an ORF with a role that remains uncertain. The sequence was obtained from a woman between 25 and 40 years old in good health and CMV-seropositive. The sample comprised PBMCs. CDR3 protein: CASSSLGVGVAYEQYF. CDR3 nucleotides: TGTGCCAGCAGCTCACTTGGGGTAGGGGTGGCCTACGAGCAGTACTTC.